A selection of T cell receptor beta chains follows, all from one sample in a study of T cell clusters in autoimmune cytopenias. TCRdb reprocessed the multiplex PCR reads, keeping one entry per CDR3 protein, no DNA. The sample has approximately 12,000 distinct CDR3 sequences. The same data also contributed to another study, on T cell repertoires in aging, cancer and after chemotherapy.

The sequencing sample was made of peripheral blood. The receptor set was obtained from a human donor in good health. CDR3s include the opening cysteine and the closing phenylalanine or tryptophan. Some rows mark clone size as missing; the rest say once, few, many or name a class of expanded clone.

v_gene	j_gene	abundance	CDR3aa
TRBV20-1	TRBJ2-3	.	CSARDGGGGRRDTQYF
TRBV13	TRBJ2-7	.	CASSSSGGPSYEQYF
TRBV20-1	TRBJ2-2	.	CSVQGYTGELFF
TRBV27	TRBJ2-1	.	CASSFPGGNEQFF
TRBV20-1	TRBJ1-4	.	CSARETGQGNEKLFF
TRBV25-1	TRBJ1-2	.	CASSDPHNWGYTF
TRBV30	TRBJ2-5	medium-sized	CAWSVGGMIEGTQYF
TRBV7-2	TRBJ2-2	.	CASSPGTSGGPLRTGELFF
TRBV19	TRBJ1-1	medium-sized	CASSNSRDRGAEAFF
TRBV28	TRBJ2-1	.	CASRLLAGTYNEQFF
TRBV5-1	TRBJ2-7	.	CASSLWSGASYEQYF
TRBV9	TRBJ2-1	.	CASSVSYEQFF
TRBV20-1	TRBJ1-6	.	CSAPGDSPLHF
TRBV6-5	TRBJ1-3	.	CASSEAHGGSGNTIYF
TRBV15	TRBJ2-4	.	CATSREGTTKNIQYF
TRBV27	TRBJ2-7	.	CASSLYGGAGYEQYF
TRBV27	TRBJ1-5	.	CASSSTGAVQPQHF
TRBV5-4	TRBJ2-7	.	CASSLSDRAYEQYF
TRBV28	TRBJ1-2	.	CASSFGVGYGYTF
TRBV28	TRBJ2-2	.	CASRNRGNTGELFF
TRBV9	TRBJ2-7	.	CASSVAFRDEQYF
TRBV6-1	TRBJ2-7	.	CASSLSGGDPSYEQYF
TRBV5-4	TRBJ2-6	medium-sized	CASAATDKGANVLTF
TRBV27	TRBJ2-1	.	CASSLNPGRPSPFF
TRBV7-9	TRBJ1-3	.	CAGGRGNTIYF
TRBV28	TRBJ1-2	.	CASSFGQGDPIGYTF
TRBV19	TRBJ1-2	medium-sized	CASTPRAGGYTF
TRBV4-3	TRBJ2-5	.	CASSQAGTSGGETQYF
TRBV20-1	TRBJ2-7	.	CSARVEAHEQYF
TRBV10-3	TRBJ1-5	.	CAIEREGQPQHF
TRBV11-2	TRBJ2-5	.	CASSLAGLAGETREAQYF
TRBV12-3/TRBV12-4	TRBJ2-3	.	CASSLSLAGYRTDTQYF
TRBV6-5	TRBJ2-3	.	CASSPDSGSYTDTQYF
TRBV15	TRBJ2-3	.	CATSRDRGTGGTDTQYF
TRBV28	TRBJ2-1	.	CASSPVAGESYNEQFF
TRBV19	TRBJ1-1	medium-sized	CASSPGRANTEAFF
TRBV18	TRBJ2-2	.	CASSPGTGKIGELFF
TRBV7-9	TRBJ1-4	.	CASSLVETPNEKLFF
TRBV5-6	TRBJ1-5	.	CASSLFDRGGYSNQPQHF
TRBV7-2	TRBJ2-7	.	CASSPMGIRGASEQYF
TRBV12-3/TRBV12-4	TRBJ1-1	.	CASRPTGLDTEAFF
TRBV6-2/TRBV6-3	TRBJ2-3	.	CASSTSGWAYTDTQYF
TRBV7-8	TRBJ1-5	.	CASSPEQAGSNQPQHF
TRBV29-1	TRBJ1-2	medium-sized	CSVVVRQNYGYTF
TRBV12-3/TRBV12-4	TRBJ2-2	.	CASSFGFRELFF
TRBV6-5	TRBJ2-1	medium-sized	CASSTRGEQFF
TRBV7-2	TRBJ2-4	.	CASSTQTGTKNIQYF
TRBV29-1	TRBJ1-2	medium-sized	CSVGAGSYYGYTF
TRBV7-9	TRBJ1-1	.	CASSLKMGMNTEAFF
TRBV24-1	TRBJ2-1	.	CATSSPLGTGSYNEQFF
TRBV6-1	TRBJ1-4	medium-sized	CASREGFEKLFF
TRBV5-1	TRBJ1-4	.	CASSPGQGGEKLFF
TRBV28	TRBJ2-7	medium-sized	CASSLQGAGYEQYF